The 23 T cell receptor beta chains listed next were all sequenced from one sample in a study of blood T cells in healthy people across ages. It was with a sample-barcoded 5' primer and a J-beta primer mix that a second PCR of about 7 to 12 cycles was run. TCRdb processed the 5' RACE reads anew with MiXCR; each CDR3 protein has one entry. Here the sample spans approximately 730,000 distinct CDR3 sequences, less than 70% being singletons. Sequencing was performed on blood. These receptors were collected from an elderly man in good health.

This clonotype was recorded once. Because it lacks the conserved phenylalanine or tryptophan at the end, this CDR3 is likely a read error. The rearrangement uses TRBV12-3 or TRBV12-4 and TRBJ2-4, with D possibly TRBD2 on 6 matching bases. The CDR3 extends over 16 amino acids. The germline V and J ends were trimmed by 2 bases and 0 bases, with 11 bases remaining between them. CDR3 in DNA: TGTGCCAGCAGTTTAACAAGGGGACTAGCCAAAAACATTCAGTACCTC. It codes for CASSLTRGLAKNIQYL.

The gene calls are TRBV28 and TRBJ2-1; 7 bases are a match to TRBD2. The CDR3 length is 14 residues. Trimming at V came to 2 bases and at J to 6 bases, leaving 4 bases not matched to a gene. Germline V lookup: CDR1 MDHEN, CDR2 SYDVKM. Written as DNA, the CDR3 is TGTGCCAGCAGTTTAGTGCGGGAGTTCAATGAGCAGTTCTTC. This codes for CASSLVREFNEQFF.

This chain joins TRBV27 and TRBJ2-4; 16 bases line up with TRBD2. The end of the DNA fits TRBJ2-7 better, so the J call may be wrong. The CDR3 covers 16 residues. Germline lookup yields CDR1 MNHEY and CDR2 SMNVEV (reference sequence). As DNA, the CDR3 is TGTGCCAGCAGTTGGGGACTAGCGGGGGGGGACTACGAGCAGTACTTC. It codes for CASSWGLAGGDYEQYF.

The chain recombines TRBV6-5 with TRBJ2-7, with TRBD2 matching 8 bases. With V trimmed by 7 bases and J by 7 bases, 12 bases remained unmatched. The CDR3 has 14 residues. Germline loops: CDR1 MNHEY, CDR2 SVGAGI. The CDR3 region has the DNA TGTGCCAGCAACCTAGCGGGCCCGGCGGAGGAGCAGTACTTC. It yields the protein CASNLAGPAEEQYF.

The V and J genes are TRBV12-3 or TRBV12-4 and TRBJ2-7; 11 nucleotides match TRBD2. The CDR3 spans 16 residues. The junction had 9 bases not matched to a gene; V was cut back by 4 bases and J by 4 bases. The CDR3 DNA is TGTGCCAGCAGTTCGACTAGCGGGACCCCTACATACGAGCAGTACTTC. It is translated as CASSSTSGTPTYEQYF.

The genes are TRBV28 and TRBJ2-7, with D possibly being TRBD1 or TRBD2 (6 bases each). The germline CDR1 and CDR2 sequences are MDHEN and SYDVKM. Trimming removed 3 bases at V and 1 base at J, with 13 bases between. The length of the CDR3 is 15 residues. For the CDR3, the DNA is TGTGCCAGCAGTTTGCCGAAAGGGGGGTCCTACGAGCAGTACTTC. It translates to CASSLPKGGSYEQYF.

The chain carries TRBV29-1 and TRBJ2-1; 8 positions agree with TRBD1. V gave up 3 bases and J gave up 7 bases; unmatched junction bases: 14. The germline V gene encodes CDR1 SQVTM and CDR2 ANQGSEA. This CDR3 has 16 amino acids. This chain's CDR3 is CSVEALPGGVGNEQFF. The CDR3 bases are TGCAGCGTTGAGGCCCTACCAGGGGGCGTGGGTAATGAGCAGTTCTTC.

This clonotype was observed a few times. This chain connects TRBV27 to TRBJ2-7, with 7 bases fitting TRBD2. Trimming removed 8 bases from V and 4 bases from J; junction bases left unmatched: 5. The germline V gene encodes CDR1 MNHEY and CDR2 SMNVEV (reference sequence). The CDR3 has 12 amino acids. CDR3 sequence (DNA): TGTGCCAGCGGGAGGGGCTCGTACGAGCAGTACTTC. Protein sequence: CASGRGSYEQYF.

This clonotype was detected only a few times. The chain couples TRBV29-1 to TRBJ2-4; no clear D. The J call may not be correct, given that the DNA end is closer to TRBJ2-7. The CDR3 has 11 residues. Per the germline V gene, CDR1 is SQVTM and CDR2 is ANQGSEA. The CDR3 is CSVVDAHEQYF. Here the CDR3 DNA reads TGCAGCGTGGTGGACGCCCACGAGCAGTACTTC.

The rearrangement uses TRBV5-6 and TRBJ2-2; the D gene is possibly TRBD2 (6 bases). From germline, CDR1 is SGHDT and CDR2 YYEEEE. CDR3 length equals 15 residues. The ends were cut back, 3 bases at V and 2 bases at J, with 11 bases in the middle. CDR3: CASSWREINTGELFF. The CDR3 DNA follows: TGTGCCAGCAGCTGGAGGGAAATCAACACCGGGGAGCTGTTTTTT.

V gene TRBV27 combines with J gene TRBJ1-2; D possibly corresponds to TRBD1 (5 bases). V was pared by 2 bases and J by 5 bases, with 12 bases between. CDR3 length equals 14 residues. Germline CDR1 is MNHEY and CDR2 is SMNVEV (reference sequence). The CDR3 region has the DNA TGTGCCAGCAGTTTAGGGACGGACCTATATGGCTACACCTTC. It codes for CASSLGTDLYGYTF.

This sequence joins TRBV5-1 and TRBJ2-7, with 7 bases lining up with TRBD2. Unmatched junction bases numbered 3, after V lost 2 bases and J lost 7 bases. The CDR3 is 12 residues long. CDR1 is SGHRS, CDR2 YFSETQ, per germline. The CDR3 loop reads CASSFGLVEQYF. DNA of the CDR3: TGCGCCAGCAGCTTCGGACTAGTAGAGCAGTACTTC.

The chain combines TRBV5-1 with TRBJ2-7; 12 bases match TRBD2. V trimming: 1 base; J trimming: 0 bases; junction bases outside the gene matches: 5. The germline V gene has CDR1 SGHRS and CDR2 YFSETQ. The CDR3 is made up of 17 amino acids. The CDR3 loop reads CASSLTSGRPSSYEQYF. As DNA, the CDR3 is TGCGCCAGCAGCTTGACTAGCGGGAGGCCCAGCTCCTACGAGCAGTACTTC. Filled out from reference TRBV5-1 and TRBJ2-7, the complete variable domain reads KAGVTQTPRYLIKTRGQQVTLSCSPISGHRSVSWYQQTPGQGLQFLFEYFSETQRNKGNFPGRFSGRQFSNSRSEMNVSTLELGDSALYLCASSLTSGRPSSYEQYFGPGTRLTVT.

V gene TRBV5-6 combines with J gene TRBJ2-2, with D possibly called TRBD1 or TRBD2 (5 bases each). This CDR3 has 14 residues. Germline V gives CDR1 SGHDT, CDR2 YYEEEE. Trimming shortened V by 4 bases and J by 10 bases, and 17 bases separated the two germline ends. CDR3 nucleotide sequence: TGTGCCAGCAGCCATACGGGACGTTCTACGGAGCTGTTTTTT. It is translated as CASSHTGRSTELFF.

This sequence joins TRBV6-6 and TRBJ1-2; no firm D call. The CDR3 loop spans 13 amino acids. Germline V gene lookup returns CDR1 MNHNY and CDR2 SVGAGI (reference sequence). The V end was cut by 6 bases, the J end by 0 bases, with 8 bases between. The CDR3 reads CASSLTPNYGYTF. Written as DNA, the CDR3 is TGTGCCAGCAGCCTAACACCTAACTATGGCTACACCTTC.

The CDR3 coding sequence is TGCAGTGCCTCCTCCGGACAGGGAGCTAATGAAAAACTGTTTTTT. Its translation: CSASSGQGANEKLFF. The chain links TRBV20-1 to TRBJ1-4, with TRBD1 matching 8 bases. Looked up from germline, CDR1 is DFQATT and CDR2 is SNEGSKA (reference sequence). The length of the CDR3 is 15 residues. After removal of 6 bases from V and 3 bases from J, the junction contained 9 bases not matched to a gene.

The rearrangement joins TRBV7-9 to TRBJ1-2; TRBD1 is a possible D gene (5 bases). The germline V gene encodes CDR1 SEHNR and CDR2 FQNEAQ (reference sequence). The CDR3 is 15 amino acids. Trimming took off 4 bases at V and 2 bases at J, with 14 bases between the two ends. CDR3 bases: TGTGCCAGCAGCTCGGAGGGAGAGGGGAACTATGGCTACACCTTC. This encodes CASSSEGEGNYGYTF.

This chain connects TRBV29-1 to TRBJ2-1; the match to TRBD2 covers 9 bases. This CDR3 is built from 14 residues. Trimming cost V 5 bases and J 4 bases; bases outside gene matches: 6. Germline V gene sequence: CDR1 SQVTM, CDR2 ANQGSEA. CDR3 region: CSVRGLALYNEQFF. As DNA, the CDR3 is TGCAGCGTTAGAGGACTAGCGTTGTACAATGAGCAGTTCTTC.

This clonotype was counted a few times. V usage is TRBV12-3 or TRBV12-4 and J usage is TRBJ1-6, with TRBD1 matching 8 bases. The V segment lost 5 bases and the J segment 9 bases; nucleotides outside the gene matches: 6. The CDR3 covers 14 residues. CDR3 DNA sequence: TGTGCCAGCAGTCTGACAGGGGCAGTTTCACCCCTCCACTTT. Protein sequence: CASSLTGAVSPLHF.

The V and J genes are TRBV7-6 and TRBJ2-7; D gene uncertain. CDR1 and CDR2 (germline): SGHVS, FNYEAQ. The CDR3 runs 13 residues. With 5 bases removed from V and 4 bases from J, the gap between germline ends came to 12 bases. The CDR3 is CASSPFEEYEQYF. In DNA form, the CDR3 reads TGTGCCAGCAGCCCGTTTGAGGAGTACGAGCAGTACTTC. The full variable domain, its missing parts supplied by reference TRBV7-6 and TRBJ2-7, is GAGVSQSPRYKVTKRGQDVALRCDPISGHVSLYWYRQALGQGPEFLTYFNYEAQQDKSGLPNDRFSAERPEGSISTLTIQRTEQRDSAMYRCASSPFEEYEQYFGPGTRLTVT.

The rearrangement uses TRBV2 and TRBJ2-4; no firm D call. Germline values: CDR1 SNHLY, CDR2 FYNNEI. V was clipped by 2 bases and J by 9 bases, with 17 bases between them. The CDR3 is made up of 15 amino acids. The CDR3 sequence is CASSERLPNVVIQYF. CDR3 DNA sequence: TGTGCCAGCAGTGAAAGGTTGCCAAACGTGGTCATTCAGTACTTC.

The table lists this clonotype with a few counts. The chain carries TRBV5-6 and TRBJ2-5; 10 bases map to TRBD2. V gave up 5 bases and J gave up 5 bases; unmatched junction bases: 9. The germline V gene encodes CDR1 SGHDT and CDR2 YYEEEE. The CDR3 sequence is 15 residues long. The CDR3 coding sequence is TGTGCCAGCAGTTTAGCGGGAGGCCCGGAGGAGACCCAGTACTTC. It translates to CASSLAGGPEETQYF.

V is TRBV6-6 and J is TRBJ2-7, with 7 bases matching TRBD2. Gene TRBJ2-5 matches the end of the DNA better, so the J call may be wrong. The CDR3 is 15 amino acids. Germline V gives CDR1 MNHNY, CDR2 SVGAGI (reference sequence). The CDR3 protein is CASNLPGGGKETQYF. The CDR3 nucleotides read TGTGCCAGCAATCTCCCGGGGGGTGGTAAAGAGACCCAGTACTTC.